The sequence of this T cell receptor beta chain was determined in a study of blood T cells in healthy people across ages. Findings of the study overall: Researchers judged that diversity estimates from one million T cells fell short of true values.

A note on this clonotype: Its antigen is unidentified.

Isolation recovered at least 6.5 million PBMCs from every sample. It was with a sample-barcoded 5' primer and a J-beta primer mix that a second PCR of roughly 7 to 12 cycles was run. TCRdb reanalysed the 5' RACE reads using MiXCR and keeps one entry per CDR3 protein. The sample consists of approximately 730,000 distinct CDR3 sequences, 53% of them appearing once. The CDR3 spans 15 residues. Germline V CDR1 and CDR2: SGDLS, YYNGEE. Trimming cost V 1 base and J 4 bases; bases outside gene matches: 5. The sequenced material came from blood. This clonotype originated in a man at least 80 years old in good health. This chain uses TRBV9 with TRBJ2-1; 7 bases match TRBD2. Here the CDR3 reads CASSVLGEGYNEQFF. In DNA form, the CDR3 reads TGTGCCAGCAGCGTATTGGGGGAGGGGTACAATGAGCAGTTCTTC.